This TCR beta chain was sequenced in a study of T cell repertoires in cytomegalovirus infection. Turning to the study itself: Selection of CMV epitopes for the study included recently identified HLA-C-restricted and well-studied HLA-B-restricted ones. Matching HLA type and CMV infection were both indicated by public TCR beta signatures. Study outcomes and limitations: Clonotypes of TCR beta that were HLA-C-restricted and CMV-specific dominated the ex vivo response. Carriage of CMV together with the relevant HLA was identifiable through cumulative public TCR beta family frequency.

This clonotype has a handful of counts. Its antigen is unknown. TCRdb re-analysed the reads in MiXCR, keeping a single row per CDR3 protein. The data hold approximately 1,000,000 distinct CDR3 sequences, with under 40% observed a single time. This CDR3 has 19 amino acids. With 6 bases clipped from V and 1 base from J, the junction kept 15 bases outside the gene matches. This clonotype was sampled from a human donor in good health (CMV status not recorded). Some clones in this sample may be carry-over from other donors' samples. This sample comprised cultured CD8+ T cells from PBMCs, obtained from culture after CMV antigen stimulation. This chain links TRBV12-3 or TRBV12-4 with TRBJ2-5; 12 bases agree with TRBD2. The CDR3, as DNA: TGTGCCAGCAGGTCTAGCGGGGGGGCTTCCGTGGTGATCCAAGAGACCCAGTACTTC. Translation gives CASRSSGGASVVIQETQYF.